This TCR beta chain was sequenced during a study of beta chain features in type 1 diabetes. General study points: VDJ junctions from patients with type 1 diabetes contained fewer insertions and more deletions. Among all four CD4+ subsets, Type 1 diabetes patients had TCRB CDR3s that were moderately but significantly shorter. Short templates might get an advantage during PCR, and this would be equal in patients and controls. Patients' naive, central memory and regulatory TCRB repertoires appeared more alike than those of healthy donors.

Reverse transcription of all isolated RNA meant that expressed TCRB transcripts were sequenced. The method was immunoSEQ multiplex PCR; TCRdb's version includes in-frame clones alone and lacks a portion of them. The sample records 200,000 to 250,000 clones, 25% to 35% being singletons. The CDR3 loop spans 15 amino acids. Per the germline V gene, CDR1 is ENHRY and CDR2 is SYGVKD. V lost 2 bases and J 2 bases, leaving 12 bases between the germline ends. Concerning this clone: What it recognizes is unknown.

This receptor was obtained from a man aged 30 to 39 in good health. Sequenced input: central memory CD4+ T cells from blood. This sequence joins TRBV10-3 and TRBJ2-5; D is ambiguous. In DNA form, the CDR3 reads TGTGCCATCAGTGAGAGTGGCGCGCTGCAAGAGACCCAGTACTTC. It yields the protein CAISESGALQETQYF.